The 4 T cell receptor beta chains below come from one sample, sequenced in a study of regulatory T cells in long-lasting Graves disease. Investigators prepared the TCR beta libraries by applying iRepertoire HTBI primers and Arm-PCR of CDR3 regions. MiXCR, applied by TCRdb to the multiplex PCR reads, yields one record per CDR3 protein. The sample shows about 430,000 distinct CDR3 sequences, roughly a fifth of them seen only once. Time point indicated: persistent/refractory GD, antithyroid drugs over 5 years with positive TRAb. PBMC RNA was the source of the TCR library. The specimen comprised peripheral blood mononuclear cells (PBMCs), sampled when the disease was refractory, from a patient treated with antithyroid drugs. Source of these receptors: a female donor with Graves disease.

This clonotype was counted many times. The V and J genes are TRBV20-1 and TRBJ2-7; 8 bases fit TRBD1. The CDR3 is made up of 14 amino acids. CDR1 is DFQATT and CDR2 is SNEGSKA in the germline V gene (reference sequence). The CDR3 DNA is TGCAGCACCGCCCAAGGACAGGGTGCCTACGAGCAGTACTTC. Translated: CSTAQGQGAYEQYF.

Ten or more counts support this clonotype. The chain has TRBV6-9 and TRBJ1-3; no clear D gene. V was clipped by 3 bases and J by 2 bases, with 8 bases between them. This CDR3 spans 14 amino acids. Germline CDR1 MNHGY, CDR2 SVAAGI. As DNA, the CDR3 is TGTGCCAGCAGTTACGCCCTCCCTGGAAACACCATATATTTT. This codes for CASSYALPGNTIYF.

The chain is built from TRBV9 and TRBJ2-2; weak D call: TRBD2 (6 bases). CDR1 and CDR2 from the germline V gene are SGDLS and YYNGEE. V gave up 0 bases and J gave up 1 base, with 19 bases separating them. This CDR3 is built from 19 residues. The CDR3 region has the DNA TGTGCCAGCAGCGTAGTAGAGGGAGCGGAGGGCCGGAACACCGGGGAGCTGTTTTTT. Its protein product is CASSVVEGAEGRNTGELFF.

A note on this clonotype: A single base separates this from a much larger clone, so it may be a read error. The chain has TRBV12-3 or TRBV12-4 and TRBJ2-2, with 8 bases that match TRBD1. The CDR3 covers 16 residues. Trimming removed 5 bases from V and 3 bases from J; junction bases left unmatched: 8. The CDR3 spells CASSTRGPPDTGELFF. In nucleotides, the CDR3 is TGTGCCAGCAGTACCAGGGGGCCACCGGACACCGGGGAGCTGTTTTTT.